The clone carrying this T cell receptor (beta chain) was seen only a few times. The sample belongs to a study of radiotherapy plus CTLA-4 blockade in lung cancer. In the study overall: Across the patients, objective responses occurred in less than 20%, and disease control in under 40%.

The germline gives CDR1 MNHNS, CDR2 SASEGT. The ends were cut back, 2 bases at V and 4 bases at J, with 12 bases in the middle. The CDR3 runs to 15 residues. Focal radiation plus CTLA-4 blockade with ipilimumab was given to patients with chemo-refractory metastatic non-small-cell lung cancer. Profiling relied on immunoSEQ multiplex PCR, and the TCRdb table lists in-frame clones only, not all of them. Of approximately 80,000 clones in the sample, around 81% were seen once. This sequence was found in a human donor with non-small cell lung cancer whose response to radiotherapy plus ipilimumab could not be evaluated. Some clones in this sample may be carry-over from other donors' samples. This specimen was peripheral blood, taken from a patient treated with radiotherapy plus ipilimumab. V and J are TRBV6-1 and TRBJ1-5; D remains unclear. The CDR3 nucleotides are TGTGCCAGCAGTGAAAACTGGCCCAGGAATCAGCCCCAGCATTTT. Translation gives CASSENWPRNQPQHF.